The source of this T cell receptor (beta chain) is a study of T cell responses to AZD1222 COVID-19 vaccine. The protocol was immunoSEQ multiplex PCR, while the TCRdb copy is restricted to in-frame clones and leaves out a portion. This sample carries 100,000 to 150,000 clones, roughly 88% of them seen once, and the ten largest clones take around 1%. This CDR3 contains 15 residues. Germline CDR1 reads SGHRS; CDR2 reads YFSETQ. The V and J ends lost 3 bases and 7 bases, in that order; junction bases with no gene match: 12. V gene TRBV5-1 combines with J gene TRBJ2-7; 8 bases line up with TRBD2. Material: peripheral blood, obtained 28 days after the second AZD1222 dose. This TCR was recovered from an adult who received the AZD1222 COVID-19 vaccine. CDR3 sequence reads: CASSSTGTRISEQYF. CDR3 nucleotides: TGCGCCAGCAGCTCGACCGGGACTAGGATCTCTGAGCAGTACTTC. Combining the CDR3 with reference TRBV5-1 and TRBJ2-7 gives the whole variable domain KAGVTQTPRYLIKTRGQQVTLSCSPISGHRSVSWYQQTPGQGLQFLFEYFSETQRNKGNFPGRFSGRQFSNSRSEMNVSTLELGDSALYLCASSSTGTRISEQYFGPGTRLTVT.